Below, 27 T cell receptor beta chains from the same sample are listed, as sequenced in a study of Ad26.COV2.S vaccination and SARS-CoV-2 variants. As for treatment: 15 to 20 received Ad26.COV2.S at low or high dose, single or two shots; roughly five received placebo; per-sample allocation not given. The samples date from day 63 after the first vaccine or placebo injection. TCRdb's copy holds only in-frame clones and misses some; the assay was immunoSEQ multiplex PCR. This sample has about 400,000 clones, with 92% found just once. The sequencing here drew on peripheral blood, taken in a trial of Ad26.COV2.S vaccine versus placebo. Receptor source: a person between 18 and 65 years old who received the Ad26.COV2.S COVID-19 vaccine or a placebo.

CDR3 amino acids: CASSAGGYEQYF. CDR3 sequence (DNA): TGTGCCAGCAGTGCCGGGGGGTACGAGCAGTACTTC. V and J are TRBV27 and TRBJ2-7, with 7 bases identical to TRBD2. CDR3 size: 12 residues. V trimming: 5 bases; J trimming: 4 bases; junction bases outside the gene matches: 2. Germline CDR1 reads MNHEY; CDR2 reads SMNVEV (reference sequence).

The CDR3 region is CASSSDHRKAYEQYF. CDR3 bases: TGTGCCAGCAGTTCGGACCATCGGAAGGCTTACGAGCAGTACTTC. The chain recombines TRBV6-2 or TRBV6-3 with TRBJ2-7; unclear D gene. The CDR3 length is 15 residues. Trimming took 4 bases from V and 4 from J, leaving 17 bases between them. Germline V gene sequence: CDR1 MNHEY, CDR2 SVGEGT.

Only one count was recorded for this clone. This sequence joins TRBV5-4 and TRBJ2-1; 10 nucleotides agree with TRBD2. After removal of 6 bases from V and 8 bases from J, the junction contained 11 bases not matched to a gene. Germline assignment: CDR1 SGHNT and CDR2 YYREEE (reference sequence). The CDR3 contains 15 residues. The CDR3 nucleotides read TGTGCCAGCACCCATAGCGGGGGGAGCGTAGATGAGCAGTTCTTC. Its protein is CASTHSGGSVDEQFF.

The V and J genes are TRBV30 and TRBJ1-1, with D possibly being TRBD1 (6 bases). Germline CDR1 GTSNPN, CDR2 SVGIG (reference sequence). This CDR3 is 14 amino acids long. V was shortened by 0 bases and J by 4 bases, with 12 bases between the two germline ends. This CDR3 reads CAWSVGQGLTEAFF. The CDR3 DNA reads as TGTGCCTGGAGTGTAGGGCAGGGGCTCACTGAAGCTTTCTTT. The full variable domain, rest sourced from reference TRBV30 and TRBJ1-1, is SQTIHQWPATLVQPVGSPLSLECTVEGTSNPNLYWYRQAAGRGLQLLFYSVGIGQISSEVPQNLSASRPQDRQFILSSKKLLLSDSGFYLCAWSVGQGLTEAFFGQGTRLTVV.

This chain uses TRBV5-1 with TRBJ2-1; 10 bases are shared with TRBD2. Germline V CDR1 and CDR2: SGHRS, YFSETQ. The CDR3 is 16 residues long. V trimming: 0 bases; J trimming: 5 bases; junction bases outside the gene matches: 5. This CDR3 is CASSLGGSGGNNEQFF. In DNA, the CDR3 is TGCGCCAGCAGCTTGGGTGGTAGCGGGGGGAACAATGAGCAGTTCTTC.

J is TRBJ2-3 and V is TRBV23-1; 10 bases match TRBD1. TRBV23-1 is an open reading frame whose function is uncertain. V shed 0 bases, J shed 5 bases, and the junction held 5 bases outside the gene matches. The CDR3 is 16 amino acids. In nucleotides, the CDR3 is TGCGCCAGCAGTCAATCCCGGGACAGGGGAAAAGATACGCAGTATTTT. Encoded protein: CASSQSRDRGKDTQYF.

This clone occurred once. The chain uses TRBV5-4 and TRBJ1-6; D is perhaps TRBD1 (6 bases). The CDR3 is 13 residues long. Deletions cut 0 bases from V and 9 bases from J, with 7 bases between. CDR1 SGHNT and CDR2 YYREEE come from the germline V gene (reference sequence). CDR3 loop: CASSLGTASPLHF. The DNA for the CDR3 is TGTGCCAGCAGCTTGGGGACAGCTTCACCCCTCCACTTT.

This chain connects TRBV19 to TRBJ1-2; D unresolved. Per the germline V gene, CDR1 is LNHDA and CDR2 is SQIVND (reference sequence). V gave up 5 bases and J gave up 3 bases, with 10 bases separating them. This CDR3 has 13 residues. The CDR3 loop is CASSQGPYYGYTF. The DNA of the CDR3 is TGTGCCAGTAGTCAAGGACCCTACTATGGCTACACCTTC.

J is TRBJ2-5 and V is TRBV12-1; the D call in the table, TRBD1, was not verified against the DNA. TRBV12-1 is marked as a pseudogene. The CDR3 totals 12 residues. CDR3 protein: CASSTQGETQYF. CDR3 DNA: TGTGCCAGCAGCACCCAGGGGGAGACCCAGTACTTC.

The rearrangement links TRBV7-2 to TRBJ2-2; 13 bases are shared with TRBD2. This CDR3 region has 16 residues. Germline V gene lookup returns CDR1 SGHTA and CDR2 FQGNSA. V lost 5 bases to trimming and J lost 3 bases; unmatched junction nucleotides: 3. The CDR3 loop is CASSPTSGGYTGELFF. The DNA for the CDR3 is TGTGCCAGCAGCCCGACTAGCGGGGGGTACACCGGGGAGCTGTTTTTT. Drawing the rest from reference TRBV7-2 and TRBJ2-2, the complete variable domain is GAGVSQSPSNKVTEKGKDVELRCDPISGHTALYWYRQSLGQGLEFLIYFQGNSAPDKSGLPSDRFSAERTGGSVSTLTIQRTQQEDSAVYLCASSPTSGGYTGELFFGEGSRLTVL.

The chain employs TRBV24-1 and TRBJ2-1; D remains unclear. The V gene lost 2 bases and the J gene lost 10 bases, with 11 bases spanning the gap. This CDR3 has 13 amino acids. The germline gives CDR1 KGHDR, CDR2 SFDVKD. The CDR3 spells CATSDSPGQEQFF. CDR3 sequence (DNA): TGTGCCACCAGTGATTCCCCCGGCCAGGAGCAGTTCTTC.

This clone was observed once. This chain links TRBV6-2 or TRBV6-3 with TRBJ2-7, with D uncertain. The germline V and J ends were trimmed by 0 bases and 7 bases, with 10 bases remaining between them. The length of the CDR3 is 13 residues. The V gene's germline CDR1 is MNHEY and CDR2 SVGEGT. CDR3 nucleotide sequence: TGTGCCAGCAGTTACTCCGGACGGATTGAGCAGTACTTC. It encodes CASSYSGRIEQYF.

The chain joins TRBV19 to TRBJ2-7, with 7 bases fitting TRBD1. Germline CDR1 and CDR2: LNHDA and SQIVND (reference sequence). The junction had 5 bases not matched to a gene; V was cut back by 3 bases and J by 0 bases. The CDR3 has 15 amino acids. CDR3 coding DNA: TGTGCCAGTAGTATGGTAGGGGGCTCCTCCTACGAGCAGTACTTC. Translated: CASSMVGGSSYEQYF.

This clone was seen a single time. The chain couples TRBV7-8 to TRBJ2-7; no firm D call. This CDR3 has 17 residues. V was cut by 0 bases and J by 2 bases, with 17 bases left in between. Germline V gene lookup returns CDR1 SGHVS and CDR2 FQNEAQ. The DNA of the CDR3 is TGTGCCAGCAGCTTAGCGATAGGAGCGTCTAGAACCTACGAGCAGTACTTC. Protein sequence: CASSLAIGASRTYEQYF.

The CDR3 DNA sequence: TGTGCCAGCAGCCAAGGATTCGCGGACAGCTCCTACGAGCAGTACTTC. The encoded protein is CASSQGFADSSYEQYF. This chain uses TRBV3-1 (or the pseudogene TRBV3-2) with TRBJ2-7; the D gene is possibly TRBD1 (6 bases). The CDR3 covers 16 residues. Germline V gene lookup returns CDR1 LGHDT and CDR2 YNNKEL (reference sequence). Trimming took 1 base from V and 0 from J, leaving 13 bases between them.

The CDR3 sequence: CASSYQTVGQFF. As DNA, the CDR3 is TGTGCCAGCAGTTACCAGACAGTGGGGCAGTTCTTC. The chain recombines TRBV6-6 with TRBJ2-1; weak D call: TRBD1 (5 bases). The germline V gene encodes CDR1 MNHNY and CDR2 SVGAGI (reference sequence). V lost 2 bases and J lost 12, with 11 bases in between. This CDR3 region has 12 residues.

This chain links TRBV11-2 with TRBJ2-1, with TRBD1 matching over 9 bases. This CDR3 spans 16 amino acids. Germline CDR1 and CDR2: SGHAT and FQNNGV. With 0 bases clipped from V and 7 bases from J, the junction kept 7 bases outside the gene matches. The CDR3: CASSLDRDREQNEQFF. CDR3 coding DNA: TGTGCCAGCAGCTTAGATCGGGACAGGGAACAGAATGAGCAGTTCTTC.

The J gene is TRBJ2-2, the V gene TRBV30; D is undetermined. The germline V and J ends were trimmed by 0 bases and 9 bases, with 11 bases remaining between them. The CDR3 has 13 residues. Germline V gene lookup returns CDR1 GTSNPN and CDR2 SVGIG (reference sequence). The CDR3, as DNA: TGTGCCTGGAGTGTACGTAGGGTCCGGGAGCTGTTTTTT. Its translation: CAWSVRRVRELFF.

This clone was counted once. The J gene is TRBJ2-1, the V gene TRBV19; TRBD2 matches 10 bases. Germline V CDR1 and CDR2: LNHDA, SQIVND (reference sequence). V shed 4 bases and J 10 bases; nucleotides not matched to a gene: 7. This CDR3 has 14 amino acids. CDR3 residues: CASSRAGGPREQFF. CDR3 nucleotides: TGTGCCAGTAGTAGAGCGGGGGGGCCCAGAGAGCAGTTCTTC.

CDR3 nucleotides: TGCGCCAGCAGCCAAGAGGGGTCAACCCTCCACTTT. Amino acids: CASSQEGSTLHF. The rearrangement uses TRBV4-3 and TRBJ1-6; D is uncertain. V was pared by 0 bases and J by 14 bases, with 8 bases between. CDR3 length: 12 amino acids. CDR1 is LGHNA and CDR2 is YSLEER in the germline V gene.

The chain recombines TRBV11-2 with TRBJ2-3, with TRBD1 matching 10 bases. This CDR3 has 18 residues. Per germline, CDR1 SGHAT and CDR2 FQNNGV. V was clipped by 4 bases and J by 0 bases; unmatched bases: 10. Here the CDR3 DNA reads TGTGCCAGCAGCTCGGGGACAGGGGTGACGAAAAGCACAGATACGCAGTATTTT. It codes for CASSSGTGVTKSTDTQYF.

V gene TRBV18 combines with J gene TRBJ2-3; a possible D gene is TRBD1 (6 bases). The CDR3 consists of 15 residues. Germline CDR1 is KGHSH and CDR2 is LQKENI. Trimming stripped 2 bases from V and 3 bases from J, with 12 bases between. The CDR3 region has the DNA TGTGCCAGCTCACCAGCAGGGGCCGGTACAGATACGCAGTATTTT. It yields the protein CASSPAGAGTDTQYF.

DNA of the CDR3: TGTGCCAGTAGTACCGAGGACAGGGGGCAGTGGAATCAGCCCCAGCATTTT. It translates to CASSTEDRGQWNQPQHF. The V call is TRBV19, the J call TRBJ1-5; 11 nucleotides line up with TRBD1. Germline CDR1 is LNHDA and CDR2 is SQIVND (reference sequence). Germline trimming cut 4 bases from V and 4 bases from J; bases unmatched to any gene: 9. The CDR3 has 17 residues.

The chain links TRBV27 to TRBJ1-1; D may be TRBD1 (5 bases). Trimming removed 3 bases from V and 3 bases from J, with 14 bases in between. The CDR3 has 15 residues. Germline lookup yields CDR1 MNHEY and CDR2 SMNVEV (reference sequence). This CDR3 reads CASSFQTGTHTEAFF. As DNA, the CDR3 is TGTGCCAGCAGTTTCCAAACGGGGACTCACACTGAAGCTTTCTTT.

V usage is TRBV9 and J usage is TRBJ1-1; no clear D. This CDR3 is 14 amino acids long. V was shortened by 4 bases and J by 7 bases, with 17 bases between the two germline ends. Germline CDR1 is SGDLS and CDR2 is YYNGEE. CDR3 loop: CASSSGNQLGEAFF. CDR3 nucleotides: TGTGCCAGCAGCTCAGGTAATCAGTTGGGTGAAGCTTTCTTT.

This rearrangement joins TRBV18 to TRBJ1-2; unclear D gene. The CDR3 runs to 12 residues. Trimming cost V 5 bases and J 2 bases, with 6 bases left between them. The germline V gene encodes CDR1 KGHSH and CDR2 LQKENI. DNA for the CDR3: TGTGCCAGCTCAGCGATGAACTATGGCTACACCTTC. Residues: CASSAMNYGYTF.

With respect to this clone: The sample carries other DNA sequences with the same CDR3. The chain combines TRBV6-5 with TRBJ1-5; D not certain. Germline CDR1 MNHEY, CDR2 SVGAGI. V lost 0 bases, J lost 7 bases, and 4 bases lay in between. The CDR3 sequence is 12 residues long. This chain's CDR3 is CASSYSRQPQHF. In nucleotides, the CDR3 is TGTGCCAGCAGTTACTCCCGACAGCCCCAGCATTTT.